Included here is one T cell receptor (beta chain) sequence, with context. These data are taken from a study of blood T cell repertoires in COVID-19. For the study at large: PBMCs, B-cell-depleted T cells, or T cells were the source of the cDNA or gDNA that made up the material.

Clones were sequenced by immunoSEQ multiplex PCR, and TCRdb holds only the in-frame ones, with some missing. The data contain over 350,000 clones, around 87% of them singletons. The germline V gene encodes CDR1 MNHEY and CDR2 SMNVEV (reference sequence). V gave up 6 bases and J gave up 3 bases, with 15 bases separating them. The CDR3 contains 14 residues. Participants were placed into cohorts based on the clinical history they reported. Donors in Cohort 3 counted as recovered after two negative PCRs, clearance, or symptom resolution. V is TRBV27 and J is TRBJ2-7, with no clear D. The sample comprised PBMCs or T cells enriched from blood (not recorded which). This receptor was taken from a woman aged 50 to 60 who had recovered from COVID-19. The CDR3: CASSLKPTFYEQYF. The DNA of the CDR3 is TGTGCCAGCAGCTTAAAACCTACTTTCTACGAGCAGTACTTC.